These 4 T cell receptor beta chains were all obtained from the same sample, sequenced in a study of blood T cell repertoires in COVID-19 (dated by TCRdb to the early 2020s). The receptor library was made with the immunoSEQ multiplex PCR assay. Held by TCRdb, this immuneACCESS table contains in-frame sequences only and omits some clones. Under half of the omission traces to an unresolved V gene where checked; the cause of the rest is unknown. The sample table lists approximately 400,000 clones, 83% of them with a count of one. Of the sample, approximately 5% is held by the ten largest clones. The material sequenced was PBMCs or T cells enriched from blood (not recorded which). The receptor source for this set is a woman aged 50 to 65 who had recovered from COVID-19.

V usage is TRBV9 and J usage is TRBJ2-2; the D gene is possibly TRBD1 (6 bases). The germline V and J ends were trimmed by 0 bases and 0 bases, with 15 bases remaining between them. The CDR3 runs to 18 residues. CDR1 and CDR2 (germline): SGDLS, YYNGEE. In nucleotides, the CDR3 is TGTGCCAGCAGCGTAGATGGCGGACAGCAAACGAACACCGGGGAGCTGTTTTTT. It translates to CASSVDGGQQTNTGELFF.

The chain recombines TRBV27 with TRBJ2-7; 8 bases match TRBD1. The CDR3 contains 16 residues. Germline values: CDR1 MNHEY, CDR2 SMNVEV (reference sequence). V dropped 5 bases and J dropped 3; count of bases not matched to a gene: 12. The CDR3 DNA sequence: TGTGCCAGCAGTCCCTTCCCAAGGACAGGGAACTACGAGCAGTACTTC. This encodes CASSPFPRTGNYEQYF.

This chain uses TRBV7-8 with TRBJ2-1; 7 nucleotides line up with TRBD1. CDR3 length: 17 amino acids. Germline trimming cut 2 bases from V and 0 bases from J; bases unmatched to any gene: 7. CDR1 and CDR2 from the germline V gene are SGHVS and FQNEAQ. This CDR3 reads CASSLLRRDSSYNEQFF. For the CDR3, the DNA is TGTGCCAGCAGCTTACTTCGAAGGGACAGCTCCTACAATGAGCAGTTCTTC.

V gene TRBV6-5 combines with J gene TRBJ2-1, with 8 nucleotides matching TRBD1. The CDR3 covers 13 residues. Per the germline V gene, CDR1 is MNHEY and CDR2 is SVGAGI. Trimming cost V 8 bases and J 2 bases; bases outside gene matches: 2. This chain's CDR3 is CASQTGAYNEQFF. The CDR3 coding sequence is TGTGCCAGCCAGACAGGGGCCTACAATGAGCAGTTCTTC.